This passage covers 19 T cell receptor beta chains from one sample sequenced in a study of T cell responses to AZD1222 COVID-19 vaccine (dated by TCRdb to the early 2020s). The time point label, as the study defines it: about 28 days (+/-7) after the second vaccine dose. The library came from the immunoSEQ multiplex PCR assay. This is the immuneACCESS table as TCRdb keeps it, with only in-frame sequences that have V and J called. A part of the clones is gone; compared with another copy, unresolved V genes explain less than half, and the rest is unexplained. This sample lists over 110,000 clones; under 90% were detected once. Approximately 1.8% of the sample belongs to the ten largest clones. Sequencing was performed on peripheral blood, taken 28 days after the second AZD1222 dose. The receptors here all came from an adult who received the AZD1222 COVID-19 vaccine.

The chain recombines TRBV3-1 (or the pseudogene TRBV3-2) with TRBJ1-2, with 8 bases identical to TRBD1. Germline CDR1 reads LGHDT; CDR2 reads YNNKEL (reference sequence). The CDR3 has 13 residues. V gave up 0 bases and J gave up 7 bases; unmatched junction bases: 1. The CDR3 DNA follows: TGTGCCAGCAGCCAAGACAGGGGGCTTGGCTACACCTTC. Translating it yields CASSQDRGLGYTF.

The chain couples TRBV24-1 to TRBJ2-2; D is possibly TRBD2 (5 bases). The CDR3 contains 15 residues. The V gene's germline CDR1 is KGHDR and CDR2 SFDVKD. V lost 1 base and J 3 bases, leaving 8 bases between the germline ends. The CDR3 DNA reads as TGTGCCACCAGTGATTTCGGACTCGACACCGGGGAGCTGTTTTTT. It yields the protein CATSDFGLDTGELFF.

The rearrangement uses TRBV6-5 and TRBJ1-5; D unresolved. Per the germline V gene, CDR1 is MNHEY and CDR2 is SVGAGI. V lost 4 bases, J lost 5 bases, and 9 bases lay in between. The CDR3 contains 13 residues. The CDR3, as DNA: TGTGCCAGCAGTTCGGTTACAGATCAGCCCCAGCATTTT. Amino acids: CASSSVTDQPQHF.

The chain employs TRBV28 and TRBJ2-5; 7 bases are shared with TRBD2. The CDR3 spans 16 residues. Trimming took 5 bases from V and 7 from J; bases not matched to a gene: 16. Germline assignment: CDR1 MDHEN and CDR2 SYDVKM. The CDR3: CASSQIWPGERGTQYF. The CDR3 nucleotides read TGTGCCAGCAGTCAAATATGGCCCGGGGAGCGGGGGACCCAGTACTTC. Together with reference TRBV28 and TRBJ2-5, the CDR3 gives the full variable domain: DVKVTQSSRYLVKRTGEKVFLECVQDMDHENMFWYRQDPGLGLRLIYFSYDVKMKEKGDIPEGYSVSREKKERFSLILESASTNQTSMYLCASSQIWPGERGTQYFGPGTRLLVL.

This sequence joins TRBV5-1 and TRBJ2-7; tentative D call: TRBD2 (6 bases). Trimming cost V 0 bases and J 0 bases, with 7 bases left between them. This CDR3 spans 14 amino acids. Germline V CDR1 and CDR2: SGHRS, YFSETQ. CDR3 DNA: TGCGCCAGCAGCTTGGAGACTAGCTCCTACGAGCAGTACTTC. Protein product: CASSLETSSYEQYF.

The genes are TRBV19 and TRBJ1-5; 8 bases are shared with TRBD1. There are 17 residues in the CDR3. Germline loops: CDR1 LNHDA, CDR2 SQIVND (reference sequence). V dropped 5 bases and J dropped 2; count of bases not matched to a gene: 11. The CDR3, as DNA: TGTGCCAGTAGTGCATATTTCGCGACAGGGGGCAATCAGCCCCAGCATTTT. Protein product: CASSAYFATGGNQPQHF.

DNA for the CDR3: TGTGCCAGCAGCGTAGGGGGCCGTGTGGGGCCAACCGGCACAGATACGCAGTATTTT. Translating gives CASSVGGRVGPTGTDTQYF. The chain has TRBV9 and TRBJ2-3; D possibly corresponds to TRBD1 (5 bases). V lost 0 bases and J lost 1, with 21 bases in between. CDR1 is SGDLS and CDR2 is YYNGEE in the germline V gene. This CDR3 is 19 amino acids long.

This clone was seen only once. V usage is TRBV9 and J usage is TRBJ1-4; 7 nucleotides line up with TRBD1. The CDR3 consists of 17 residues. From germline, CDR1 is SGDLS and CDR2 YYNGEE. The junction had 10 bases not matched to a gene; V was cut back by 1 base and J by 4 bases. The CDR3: CASSVSISTGINEKLFF. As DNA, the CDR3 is TGTGCCAGCAGCGTATCAATTTCGACAGGGATTAATGAAAAACTGTTTTTT.

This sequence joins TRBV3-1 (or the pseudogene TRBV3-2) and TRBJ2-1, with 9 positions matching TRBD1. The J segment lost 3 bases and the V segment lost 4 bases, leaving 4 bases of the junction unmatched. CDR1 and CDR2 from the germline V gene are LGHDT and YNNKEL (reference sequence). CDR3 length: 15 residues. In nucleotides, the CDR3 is TGTGCCAGCAGCCGGGGACAGGGTTTCTACAATGAGCAGTTCTTC. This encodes CASSRGQGFYNEQFF.

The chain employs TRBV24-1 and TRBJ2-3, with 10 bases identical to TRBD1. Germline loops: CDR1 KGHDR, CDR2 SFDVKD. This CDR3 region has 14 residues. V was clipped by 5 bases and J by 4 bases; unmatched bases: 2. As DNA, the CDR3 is TGTGCCACCAGTGTGACAGGGGGCTCAGATACGCAGTATTTT. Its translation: CATSVTGGSDTQYF.

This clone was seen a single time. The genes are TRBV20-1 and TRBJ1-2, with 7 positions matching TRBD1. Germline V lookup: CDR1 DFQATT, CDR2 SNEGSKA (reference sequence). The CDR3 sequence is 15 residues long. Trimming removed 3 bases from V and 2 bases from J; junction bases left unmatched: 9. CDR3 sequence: CSASKAGGYNYGYTF. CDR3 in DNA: TGCAGTGCTAGTAAGGCAGGGGGTTACAACTATGGCTACACCTTC.

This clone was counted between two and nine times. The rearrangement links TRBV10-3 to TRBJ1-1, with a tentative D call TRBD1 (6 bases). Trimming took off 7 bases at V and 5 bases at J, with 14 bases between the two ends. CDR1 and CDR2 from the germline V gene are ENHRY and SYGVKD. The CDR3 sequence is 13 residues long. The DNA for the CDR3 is TGTGCCATCAAGGGGGACTTGGGGACTGAAGCTTTCTTT. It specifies CAIKGDLGTEAFF.

CDR3 coding DNA: TGTGCCAGCAGCCAAGAGGGGGGGGGAATAGCGGGAGTGACCTACAATGAGCAGTTCTTC. This sequence encodes CASSQEGGGIAGVTYNEQFF. This sequence joins TRBV3-1 (or the pseudogene TRBV3-2) and TRBJ2-1, with TRBD2 matching over 9 bases. The CDR3 runs to 20 residues. The V gene end was trimmed by 0 bases and the J gene end by 2 bases; junction bases not matched to a gene: 14. CDR1 is LGHDT and CDR2 is YNNKEL in the germline V gene (reference sequence).

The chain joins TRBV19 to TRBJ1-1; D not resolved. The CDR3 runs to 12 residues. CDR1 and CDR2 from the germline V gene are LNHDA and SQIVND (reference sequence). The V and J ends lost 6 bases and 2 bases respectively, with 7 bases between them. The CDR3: CASRRLNTEAFF. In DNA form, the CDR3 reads TGTGCCAGTAGACGGTTAAACACTGAAGCTTTCTTT.

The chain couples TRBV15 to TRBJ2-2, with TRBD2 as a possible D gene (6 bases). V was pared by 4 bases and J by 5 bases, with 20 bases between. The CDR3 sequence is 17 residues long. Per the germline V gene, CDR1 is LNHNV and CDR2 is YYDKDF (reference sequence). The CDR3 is CATSTPSGFSGTGELFF. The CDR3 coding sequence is TGTGCCACCAGCACCCCCTCGGGCTTTAGCGGTACCGGGGAGCTGTTTTTT.

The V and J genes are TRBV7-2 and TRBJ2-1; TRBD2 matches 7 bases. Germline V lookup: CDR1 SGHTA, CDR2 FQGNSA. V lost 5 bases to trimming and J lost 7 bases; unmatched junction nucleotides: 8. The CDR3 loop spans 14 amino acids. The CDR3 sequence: CASSLLASGNEQFF. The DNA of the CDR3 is TGTGCCAGCAGCCTCCTGGCTAGCGGAAATGAGCAGTTCTTC.

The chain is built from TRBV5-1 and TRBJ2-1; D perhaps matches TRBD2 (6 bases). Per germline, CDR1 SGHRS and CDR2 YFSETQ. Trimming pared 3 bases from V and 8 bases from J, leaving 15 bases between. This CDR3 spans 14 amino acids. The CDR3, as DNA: TGCGCCAGCAGCTCCGGGACTCTGGTACATGAGCAGTTCTTC. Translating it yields CASSSGTLVHEQFF.

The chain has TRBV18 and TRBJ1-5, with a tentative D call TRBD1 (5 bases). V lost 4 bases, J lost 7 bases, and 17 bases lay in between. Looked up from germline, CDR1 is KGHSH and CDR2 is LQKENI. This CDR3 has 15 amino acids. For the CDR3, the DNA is TGTGCCAGCTCACGTCGGGGGGAAAGAACCCAGCCCCAGCATTTT. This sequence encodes CASSRRGERTQPQHF.

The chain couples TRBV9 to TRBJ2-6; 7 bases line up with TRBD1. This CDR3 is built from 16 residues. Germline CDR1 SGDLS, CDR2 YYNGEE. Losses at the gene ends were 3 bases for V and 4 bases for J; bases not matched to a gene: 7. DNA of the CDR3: TGTGCCAGCAGCGCATACAGGGGATCGGGGGCCAACGTCCTGACTTTC. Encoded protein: CASSAYRGSGANVLTF.